Listed here are 3 T cell receptor beta chains from one sample, sequenced in a study of T cells in Graves' hyperthyroidism and ophthalmopathy. Regions amplified from RNA transcripts were the TCR beta CDR3 regions. During a first-round RT-PCR of the TCR CDR3, the HTBI primer set was used. From the multiplex PCR reads, TCRdb called clonotypes with MiXCR, one entry per CDR3 protein. This sample has 300,000 to 450,000 distinct CDR3 sequences, with 25% found just once. The sequenced material came from blood. All receptors come from a man in his forties or fifties with Graves' hyperthyroidism.

This clonotype was recorded many times. The V gene is TRBV11-2, the J gene TRBJ2-1, with TRBD1 matching over 11 bases. After removal of 7 bases from V and 3 bases from J, the junction contained 5 bases not matched to a gene. This CDR3 has 15 residues. Looked up from germline, CDR1 is SGHAT and CDR2 is FQNNGV. The CDR3 here is CASTRGTGGYNEQFF. CDR3 bases: TGTGCCAGCACCCGAGGGACAGGGGGCTACAATGAGCAGTTCTTC.

The rearrangement joins TRBV29-1 to TRBJ2-2; weak D call: TRBD2 (5 bases). Germline assignment: CDR1 SQVTM and CDR2 ANQGSEA. V lost 3 bases and J lost 1, with 6 bases in between. The CDR3 covers 13 residues. The CDR3 region has the DNA TGCAGCGTTGATCGGGGGAACACCGGGGAGCTGTTTTTT. Protein: CSVDRGNTGELFF.

This clonotype was observed a few times. CDR3 in amino acids: CSAGQGGSYEQYF. The DNA of the CDR3 is TGCAGCGCGGGACAGGGGGGCTCCTACGAGCAGTACTTC. This chain connects TRBV29-1 to TRBJ2-7, with 11 bases fitting TRBD1. The CDR3 totals 13 residues. V was pared by 7 bases and J by 0 bases, with 2 bases of the junction left unmatched. The germline V gene encodes CDR1 SQVTM and CDR2 ANQGSEA.